This entry describes one T cell receptor (beta chain). This clonotype was found many times. The clone's antigen remains unknown. No clone much larger than this one lies a single base away; base qualities are absent. The CDR3, from cysteine to phenylalanine, totals 15 residues. CDR3 DNA is the only sequence kept; it has 45 bases, read in frame from the first base. Germline trimming: 0 bases from V, 3 bases from J; junction bases outside gene matches: 2. From a lookup of the germline V gene, CDR1 and CDR2 are SGHRS and YFSETQ. The iRepertoire nested amplicon-rescue multiplex PCR (arm-PCR) platform was used to amplify TCR alpha and beta CDR3 regions from RNA. One-step reverse transcription and amplification used about 90-450 ng of tissue mRNA or PBMC total RNA as input. After bead purification, a secondary multiplex PCR added Illumina adapters, and libraries were gel-purified between 200 and 400 bp. The libraries contained internal 6-nucleotide barcodes that were used for demultiplexing. Sequencing of libraries was performed on an Illumina MiSeq with 2x220 or 2x250 nucleotide paired-end reads. The published analysis was carried out like this. FLASH 1.2.11 was used to merge paired reads, and BWA-MEM then aligned the reads to the GRCh37 human genome before TRA and TRB reads were extracted. V and J assignment used an IMGT-derived reference of cassette sequences and CDR3 motifs that included pseudogenes. Three-frame translation of reads was performed, and productive CDR3s were defined as those with a C...FGXG motif and no stop codons. Clonotypes were defined as unique combinations of V-J cassette pair and CDR3 amino acid sequence. Reads were filtered by Hamming distance, thresholded by each sample's sequence error rate in mapped regions. The raw public reads went through TCRdb reprocessing: fastp at Q25, MiXCR clone calling, in-frame beta chains kept. For every CDR3 protein sequence, its rows merge into one entry that carries the most common genes and DNA. TCRdb's processing, not the study's, gives the V and J calls here. This sample has about 89,000 distinct CDR3 sequences in its table, and 20% to 25% of those were observed once. Under 8.5% of the sample rests with the top ten.

These data belong to a study of glioma-infiltrating T cells listed by TCRdb under 2016. Study-wide context: TCR alpha- and beta-chain repertoires were sequenced from glioma tissue, non-neoplastic brain tissue and matched peripheral blood mononuclear cells. Three low-grade glioma patients, under ten primary glioblastoma patients, and three non-glioma patients who contributed non-neoplastic brain tissue made up the paired cohort. Each tissue-infiltrating repertoire was compared with the same patient's peripheral blood repertoire to measure divergence between tissue and blood T-cell populations. Points the paper makes about the study in general: Tissue and blood shared very few CDR3 sequences, a result attributed to high CDR3 diversity and limited sampling. In non-neoplastic patients, VJ-independent divergence between tissue and blood fell below expectation, whereas in all gliomas, and especially in low-grade gliomas, the divergence rose above expectation. Group comparisons rested on small numbers: three non-neoplastic, three low-grade glioma and fewer than 10 glioblastoma patients.

The V and J genes are TRBV5-1 and TRBJ2-1, with 8 central nucleotides matching TRBD2. The TCR sequence derives from a human donor with low-grade glioma or glioblastoma, undergoing nonglioma brain surgery, or in good health (not recorded which). Material for sequencing was glioma tissue, nonneoplastic brain tissue, or PBMCs (not recorded which). Read as DNA, the sequence is TGCGCCAGCAGCTTGGACGCGGGGGGCTACAATGAGCAGTTCTTC. Translation gives CASSLDAGGYNEQFF.